These 27 T cell receptor beta chains were sequenced from one sample in a study of T-cell memory formation after mild COVID-19. TCRdb processed the 5' RACE reads anew with MiXCR; each CDR3 protein has one entry. Of roughly 610,000 distinct CDR3 sequences listed, around 16% were seen once; the top ten hold roughly 7.8%. Sequencing was done on a sample of PBMCs or a T cell subset sorted from them (not recorded which). The receptors stem from an adult woman who had mild COVID-19 (a few samples of this study predate the infection). Cell type and time point are not known.

The chain employs TRBV19 and TRBJ1-2; TRBD1 aligns across 7 bases. J was trimmed by 6 bases and V by 9 bases; bases with no gene match: 13. This CDR3 contains 14 residues. Germline V CDR1 and CDR2: LNHDA, SQIVND (reference sequence). The CDR3 region is CASRDRARGDGYTF. CDR3 bases: TGTGCCAGCCGTGACAGGGCCCGAGGAGATGGCTACACCTTC. The variable domain in full, with the rest retrieved from reference TRBV19 and TRBJ1-2, is DGGITQSPKYLFRKEGQNVTLSCEQNLNHDAMYWYRQDPGQGLRLIYYSQIVNDFQKGDIAEGYSVSREKKESFPLTVTSAQKNPTAFYLCASRDRARGDGYTFGSGTRLTVV.

This clonotype was seen repeatedly, ten times or more. The genes are TRBV20-1 and TRBJ2-2; TRBD2 agrees at 12 bases. V shed 2 bases and J 3 bases; nucleotides not matched to a gene: 7. The length of the CDR3 is 17 residues. CDR1 DFQATT and CDR2 SNEGSKA come from the germline V gene (reference sequence). CDR3 sequence: CSARKASGGADTGELFF. In nucleotides, the CDR3 is TGCAGTGCTAGAAAGGCTAGCGGGGGGGCCGACACCGGGGAGCTGTTTTTT.

The J gene is TRBJ1-5, the V gene TRBV29-1, with unresolved D. V shed 7 bases and J shed 4 bases, with 5 bases lying between them. This CDR3 comprises 10 residues. Germline V gives CDR1 SQVTM, CDR2 ANQGSEA. The CDR3 nucleotides read TGCAGCGCCCTTAATCAGCCCCAGCATTTT. Protein: CSALNQPQHF.

V gene TRBV20-1 combines with J gene TRBJ2-1; possibly TRBD1 for D (6 bases). The V end lost 3 bases, the J end lost 8 bases, and 14 bases lay between the germline ends. CDR3 length: 13 amino acids. Looked up from germline, CDR1 is DFQATT and CDR2 is SNEGSKA (reference sequence). CDR3 sequence: CSASGQWVDEQFF. The CDR3 DNA sequence: TGCAGTGCTAGTGGACAGTGGGTCGATGAGCAGTTCTTC.

The chain has TRBV6-1 and TRBJ2-7; 7 bases match TRBD1. Germline CDR1 and CDR2: MNHNS and SASEGT. The CDR3 is made up of 18 amino acids. Unmatched junction bases numbered 24, after V lost 6 bases and J lost 7 bases. CDR3 DNA: TGTGCCAGCAGGTATCGCGGAACTGCCACCCCAGGGGGTGAGGAGCAGTACTTC. Translation gives CASRYRGTATPGGEEQYF.

This clonotype occurred a few times. This sequence joins TRBV9 and TRBJ2-2; perhaps TRBD2 as D (5 bases). The V gene's germline CDR1 is SGDLS and CDR2 YYNGEE. V lost 4 bases to trimming and J lost 0 bases, with 13 bases between them. The CDR3 is 16 residues long. This CDR3 is CASSPSRLSNTGELFF. The CDR3 DNA follows: TGTGCCAGCAGCCCCTCGAGACTATCGAACACCGGGGAGCTGTTTTTT.

The rearrangement links TRBV9 to TRBJ2-2, with D unresolved. The V end lost 0 bases, the J end lost 1 base, and 7 bases lay between the germline ends. Germline V CDR1 and CDR2: SGDLS, YYNGEE. This CDR3 region has 15 residues. CDR3 coding DNA: TGTGCCAGCAGCGTAGGGGCACTGAACACCGGGGAGCTGTTTTTT. Translation gives CASSVGALNTGELFF.

This clonotype was found a few times. The chain is built from TRBV27 and TRBJ1-6; D is undetermined. The CDR3 is 13 amino acids. V lost 4 bases to trimming and J lost 13 bases, with 14 bases between them. Germline-derived CDR1 and CDR2 are MNHEY and SMNVEV (reference sequence). The CDR3 region has the DNA TGTGCCAGCAGTTGGTCCGGGAGGGAGCCCCTCCACTTT. Encoded protein: CASSWSGREPLHF.

The chain carries TRBV9 and TRBJ1-2, with D uncertain. Per the germline V gene, CDR1 is SGDLS and CDR2 is YYNGEE. The CDR3 contains 15 residues. V gave up 0 bases and J gave up 3 bases, with 12 bases separating them. CDR3 sequence (DNA): TGTGCCAGCAGCGTAGACCGGGGATCCGACTATGGCTACACCTTC. Translating gives CASSVDRGSDYGYTF.

V is TRBV12-3 or TRBV12-4 and J is TRBJ2-7; tentatively, D is TRBD1 or TRBD2 (5 bases each). CDR3 length: 12 residues. V gave up 7 bases and J gave up 7 bases, with 14 bases separating them. Here the CDR3 reads CASTEDRGEQYF. The CDR3 DNA follows: TGTGCCAGCACCGAAGACAGAGGGGAGCAGTACTTC.

This clonotype was detected only a few times. This chain joins TRBV18 and TRBJ1-5; no clear D. The CDR3 sequence is 15 residues long. V lost 2 bases and J 0 bases, leaving 8 bases between the germline ends. Germline lookup yields CDR1 KGHSH and CDR2 LQKENI. CDR3 residues: CASSPEALSNQPQHF. The CDR3 DNA reads TGTGCCAGCTCACCAGAGGCACTTAGCAATCAGCCCCAGCATTTT.

The chain couples TRBV7-2 to TRBJ2-1; D is unclear. Trimming shortened V by 2 bases and J by 6 bases, and 20 bases separated the two germline ends. Looked up from germline, CDR1 is SGHTA and CDR2 is FQGNSA. The CDR3 sequence is 17 residues long. The CDR3 is CASSLSVRQMVRNEQFF. The CDR3 DNA is TGTGCCAGCAGCTTATCGGTACGGCAAATGGTGCGCAATGAGCAGTTCTTC.

This clonotype was counted a few times. V usage is TRBV5-6 and J usage is TRBJ1-1; D is possibly TRBD1 (5 bases). The CDR3 is 14 residues long. Germline-derived CDR1 and CDR2 are SGHDT and YYEEEE. Trimming took 3 bases from V and 11 from J, leaving 20 bases between them. The DNA for the CDR3 is TGTGCCAGCAGCTCGAGGGGCGCACAGATGGGTGCTTTCTTT. As protein: CASSSRGAQMGAFF.

The chain recombines TRBV2 with TRBJ2-7; 9 bases align to TRBD2. This CDR3 contains 11 residues. The germline gives CDR1 SNHLY, CDR2 FYNNEI. Losses at the gene ends were 9 bases for V and 6 bases for J; bases not matched to a gene: 3. The CDR3 DNA sequence: TGTGCCAGGGGACTAGCAGCCGAGCAGTACTTC. Protein: CARGLAAEQYF.

The chain uses TRBV5-1 and TRBJ1-1, with TRBD1 matching 9 bases. The CDR3 spans 14 residues. V dropped 3 bases and J dropped 4; count of bases not matched to a gene: 4. Looked up from germline, CDR1 is SGHRS and CDR2 is YFSETQ. CDR3 bases: TGCGCCAGCAGCTCCCTGACAGGGGGCACTGAAGCTTTCTTT. It yields the protein CASSSLTGGTEAFF.

The chain is built from TRBV5-6 and TRBJ2-1; D ambiguous. The germline CDR1 and CDR2 sequences are SGHDT and YYEEEE. CDR3 size: 12 residues. Trimming removed 2 bases at V and 16 bases at J, with 16 bases between. CDR3 residues: CASSLLTHPGFF. The CDR3 DNA reads as TGTGCCAGCAGCTTATTAACCCACCCCGGCTTCTTC.

This clonotype showed up just a few times. The V gene is TRBV12-3 or TRBV12-4, the J gene TRBJ2-6, with 7 bases that match TRBD1. The CDR3 has 15 amino acids. With V trimmed by 6 bases and J by 6 bases, 8 bases remained unmatched. CDR3 nucleotides: TGTGCCAGCAGAGGACAGGTGATGAAGGCCAACGTCCTGACTTTC. Its translation is CASRGQVMKANVLTF.

This clonotype was counted only a few times. V and J are TRBV14 and TRBJ2-3; TRBD2 might be the D (5 bases). CDR3 length: 16 amino acids. The germline CDR1 and CDR2 sequences are SGHDN and FVKESK. The V end lost 0 bases, the J end lost 2 bases, and 12 bases lay between the germline ends. This chain's CDR3 is CASSQDGVGATDTQYF. The CDR3 DNA reads as TGTGCCAGCAGCCAAGATGGAGTGGGAGCCACAGATACGCAGTATTTT.

The rearrangement links TRBV12-3 or TRBV12-4 to TRBJ2-5; D is possibly TRBD1 or TRBD2 (5 bases each). V was cut by 9 bases and J by 3 bases, with 14 bases left in between. CDR3 length: 13 amino acids. The CDR3 sequence is CASTRGVEETQYF. The CDR3 region has the DNA TGTGCCAGTACCAGAGGGGTCGAAGAGACCCAGTACTTC.

The rearrangement uses TRBV20-1 and TRBJ1-5; D not certain. Germline V CDR1 and CDR2: DFQATT, SNEGSKA (reference sequence). Deletions cut 3 bases from V and 1 base from J, with 10 bases between. CDR3 length: 14 amino acids. For the CDR3, the DNA is TGCAGTGCTAGCCAAGGTGGGAGCAATCAGCCCCAGCATTTT. It specifies CSASQGGSNQPQHF.

This rearrangement joins TRBV6-1 to TRBJ2-5; 7 bases are a match to TRBD2. Germline V gene data show CDR1 as MNHNS and CDR2 as SASEGT. The CDR3 runs to 15 residues. V was clipped by 11 bases and J by 4 bases; unmatched bases: 16. The CDR3, as DNA: TGTGCCTCCCGACGGGGGGTCGATAGAAGAGAGACCCAGTACTTC. Translation gives CASRRGVDRRETQYF.

CDR3: CASSLMNEQYF. The DNA for the CDR3 is TGTGCCAGCAGCTTAATGAACGAGCAGTACTTC. This chain joins TRBV7-9 and TRBJ2-7; D is unclear. V was trimmed by 2 bases and J by 5 bases, leaving 4 bases between them. Per the germline V gene, CDR1 is SEHNR and CDR2 is FQNEAQ (reference sequence). The CDR3 is 11 amino acids.

The genes are TRBV5-8 and TRBJ1-2; D call uncertain. In germline, CDR1 is SGHTS, CDR2 YDEGEE. Trimming stripped 4 bases from V and 9 bases from J, with 10 bases between. CDR3 length equals 11 residues. The CDR3 sequence: CASSRPGSYTF. In DNA form, the CDR3 reads TGTGCCAGCAGCCGGCCCGGGAGCTACACCTTC.

The V and J genes are TRBV5-1 and TRBJ1-2; 9 bases agree with TRBD1. Germline CDR1 and CDR2: SGHRS and YFSETQ. CDR3 length: 15 residues. V was pared by 4 bases and J by 1 base, with 5 bases of the junction left unmatched. This chain's CDR3 is CASSEGQGNNYGYTF. CDR3 coding DNA: TGCGCCAGCAGCGAGGGACAGGGTAATAACTATGGCTACACCTTC.

The genes are TRBV29-1 and TRBJ2-5; unclear D gene. Trimming took off 1 base at V and 5 bases at J, with 14 bases between the two ends. From germline, CDR1 is SQVTM and CDR2 ANQGSEA. This CDR3 is built from 14 residues. DNA for the CDR3: TGCAGCGTTGAAGGACCGACCCTGGAGGAGACCCAGTACTTC. The encoded protein is CSVEGPTLEETQYF.

In its sample, this clonotype was seen a few times. The chain is built from TRBV12-3 or TRBV12-4 and TRBJ2-7; 8 bases match TRBD2. The CDR3 has 15 residues. V lost 4 bases to trimming and J lost 4 bases; unmatched junction nucleotides: 9. The CDR3, as DNA: TGTGCCAGCAGTTCGGTGCCGGGGGGGAGTTACGAGCAGTACTTC. This gives the protein CASSSVPGGSYEQYF.

V gene TRBV27 combines with J gene TRBJ2-1; 9 bases agree with TRBD1. Per germline, CDR1 MNHEY and CDR2 SMNVEV (reference sequence). The CDR3 totals 18 residues. The V and J ends lost 5 bases and 4 bases, in that order; junction bases with no gene match: 15. Written as DNA, the CDR3 is TGTGCCAGCAGTACTAACGTCCCGGGACAGGGTACTTACAATGAGCAGTTCTTC. This translates into CASSTNVPGQGTYNEQFF.